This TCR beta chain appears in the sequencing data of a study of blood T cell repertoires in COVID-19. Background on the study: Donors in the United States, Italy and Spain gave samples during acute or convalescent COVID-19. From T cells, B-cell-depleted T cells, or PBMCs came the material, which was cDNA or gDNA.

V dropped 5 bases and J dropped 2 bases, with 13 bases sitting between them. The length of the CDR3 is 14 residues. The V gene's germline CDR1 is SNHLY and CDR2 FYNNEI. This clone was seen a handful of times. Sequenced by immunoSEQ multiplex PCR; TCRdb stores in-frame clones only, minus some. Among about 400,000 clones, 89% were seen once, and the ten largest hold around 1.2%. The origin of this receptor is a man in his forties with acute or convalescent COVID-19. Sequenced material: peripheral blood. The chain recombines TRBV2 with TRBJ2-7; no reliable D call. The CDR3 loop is CASSQEGRTYEQYF. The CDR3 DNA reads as TGTGCCAGCAGTCAGGAAGGCAGGACCTACGAGCAGTACTTC.